Below are 16 T cell receptor beta chains sequenced from a single sample in a study of blood T cell repertoires in COVID-19. Assay: immunoSEQ multiplex PCR; the TCRdb copy retains only in-frame clones and omits some. Of about 470,000 clones listed, around 90% are singletons. The sample taken for sequencing was PBMCs or T cells enriched from blood (not recorded which). The receptor set was obtained from a woman aged 18-29 years who had recovered from COVID-19.

This chain links TRBV6-5 with TRBJ1-4, with TRBD1 identical over 10 bases. Germline trimming cut 8 bases from V and 8 bases from J; bases unmatched to any gene: 5. Germline loops: CDR1 MNHEY, CDR2 SVGAGI. The CDR3 runs to 13 residues. The CDR3 protein is CASAGQGNEKLFF. The CDR3 DNA reads as TGTGCCAGCGCGGGACAGGGGAACGAAAAACTGTTTTTT.

The J gene is TRBJ1-5, the V gene TRBV2, with D unresolved. Trimming took off 6 bases at V and 6 bases at J, with 18 bases between the two ends. Germline-derived CDR1 and CDR2 are SNHLY and FYNNEI. The CDR3 sequence is 15 residues long. The CDR3 sequence is CASSLREPGGQPQHF. For the CDR3, the DNA is TGTGCCAGCAGCTTACGAGAGCCTGGCGGTCAGCCCCAGCATTTT.

This clone was observed a handful of times. The V call is TRBV28, the J call TRBJ2-3; D may be TRBD2 (7 bases). Trimming stripped 7 bases from V and 3 bases from J, with 8 bases between. Germline V lookup: CDR1 MDHEN, CDR2 SYDVKM. The CDR3 has 12 amino acids. The CDR3 sequence is CASKGGTDTQYF. In DNA, the CDR3 is TGTGCCAGCAAGGGGGGGACAGATACGCAGTATTTT.

This sequence joins TRBV9 and TRBJ2-3, with 9 bases aligning to TRBD1. CDR3 length: 16 residues. Germline CDR1 is SGDLS and CDR2 is YYNGEE. The V segment lost 1 base and the J segment 3 bases; nucleotides outside the gene matches: 6. CDR3 in amino acids: CASSVSSDRGTDTQYF. The DNA of the CDR3 is TGTGCCAGCAGCGTATCATCGGACAGGGGTACAGATACGCAGTATTTT.

The gene calls are TRBV3-1 (or the pseudogene TRBV3-2) and TRBJ2-3, with 10 bases aligning to TRBD1. The germline V gene encodes CDR1 LGHDT and CDR2 YNNKEL (reference sequence). V lost 4 bases to trimming and J lost 5 bases; unmatched junction nucleotides: 6. The CDR3 sequence is 15 residues long. The CDR3 nucleotides are TGTGCCAGCAGCCCGCGACAGGGGGCCGTAGATACGCAGTATTTT. The encoded protein is CASSPRQGAVDTQYF.

This chain joins TRBV28 and TRBJ1-2; no firm D call. The germline gives CDR1 MDHEN, CDR2 SYDVKM. Deletions cut 10 bases from V and 0 bases from J, with 12 bases between. This CDR3 contains 13 residues. CDR3: CATRSPANYGYTF. In DNA, the CDR3 is TGTGCCACCCGTAGCCCAGCTAACTATGGCTACACCTTC.

V and J are TRBV30 and TRBJ2-7; 7 nucleotides match TRBD1. Germline V CDR1 and CDR2: GTSNPN, SVGIG (reference sequence). This CDR3 is built from 14 residues. V trimming: 3 bases; J trimming: 2 bases; junction bases outside the gene matches: 7. CDR3 bases: TGTGCCTGGAGGTCCTTCGACAGGGCCTACGAGCAGTACTTC. Its translation is CAWRSFDRAYEQYF.

The gene calls are TRBV25-1 and TRBJ1-3; D is uncertain. There are 14 residues in the CDR3. Per germline, CDR1 MGHDK and CDR2 SYGVNS. Trimming left V 2 bases short and J 1 base short, with 6 bases between. CDR3 sequence reads: CASSERGSGNTIYF. The DNA of the CDR3 is TGTGCCAGCAGTGAACGGGGTTCTGGAAACACCATATATTTT.

This chain links TRBV11-2 with TRBJ2-7; D is undetermined. Germline V lookup: CDR1 SGHAT, CDR2 FQNNGV. The V gene lost 5 bases and the J gene lost 3 bases, with 14 bases spanning the gap. This CDR3 has 14 residues. The CDR3: CASSPVRNYYEQYF. CDR3 nucleotide sequence: TGTGCCAGCAGCCCAGTTCGAAATTACTACGAGCAGTACTTC.

The chain recombines TRBV5-1 with TRBJ1-1; tentative D call: TRBD1 (5 bases). The length of the CDR3 is 13 residues. The V and J ends lost 4 bases and 0 bases respectively, with 7 bases between them. Germline values: CDR1 SGHRS, CDR2 YFSETQ. The CDR3 here is CASSDSLNTEAFF. DNA of the CDR3: TGCGCCAGCAGCGACAGTTTGAACACTGAAGCTTTCTTT.

The gene calls are TRBV12-3 or TRBV12-4 and TRBJ1-1; TRBD1 matches 7 bases. V shed 5 bases and J 3 bases; nucleotides not matched to a gene: 3. The CDR3 runs to 13 residues. CDR3 residues: CASSRGGDTEAFF. The CDR3 bases are TGTGCCAGCAGTAGAGGGGGCGACACTGAAGCTTTCTTT.

V gene TRBV5-1 combines with J gene TRBJ1-1; 8 bases match TRBD1. The V and J ends lost 4 bases and 6 bases, in that order; junction bases with no gene match: 8. The germline V gene encodes CDR1 SGHRS and CDR2 YFSETQ. The CDR3 spans 14 residues. The CDR3 loop reads CASSRQGAGAEAFF. The CDR3 nucleotides are TGCGCCAGCAGCCGGCAGGGGGCAGGCGCTGAAGCTTTCTTT.

This clone was counted a single time. The genes are TRBV27 and TRBJ1-1, with 11 bases aligning to TRBD1. Germline trimming cut 5 bases from V and 10 bases from J; bases unmatched to any gene: 15. Germline CDR1 MNHEY, CDR2 SMNVEV (reference sequence). The CDR3 has 16 residues. This chain's CDR3 is CASSLIAGTGGQGAFF. CDR3 coding DNA: TGTGCCAGCAGTCTTATCGCCGGGACAGGGGGTCAAGGAGCTTTCTTT.

The chain couples TRBV12-5 to TRBJ2-1; D might be TRBD2 (7 bases). Germline V gives CDR1 LGHNT, CDR2 FRNRAP. Trimming stripped 6 bases from V and 7 bases from J, with 19 bases between. The CDR3 runs to 15 residues. The CDR3 bases are TGTGCTAGTGGCCACGGGGGGCGGGTTCGGAATGAGCAGTTCTTC. It yields the protein CASGHGGRVRNEQFF.

This clone was recorded a few times. V gene TRBV6-5 combines with J gene TRBJ1-5; D is ambiguous. The V gene's germline CDR1 is MNHEY and CDR2 SVGAGI. The CDR3 is 13 residues long. The V and J ends lost 11 bases and 7 bases respectively, with 18 bases between them. For the CDR3, the DNA is TGTGCCTGCGGAGGAGAGGGTCAGCAGCCCCAGCATTTT. It is translated as CACGGEGQQPQHF.

DNA of the CDR3: TGTGCCAGCACTCCTACTCCCGGGTACGGGGAGCTGTTTTTT. Its protein product is CASTPTPGYGELFF. The chain couples TRBV6-5 to TRBJ2-2; D not resolved. The CDR3 totals 14 residues. CDR1 and CDR2 from the germline V gene are MNHEY and SVGAGI. Trimming left V 7 bases short and J 7 bases short, with 16 bases between.